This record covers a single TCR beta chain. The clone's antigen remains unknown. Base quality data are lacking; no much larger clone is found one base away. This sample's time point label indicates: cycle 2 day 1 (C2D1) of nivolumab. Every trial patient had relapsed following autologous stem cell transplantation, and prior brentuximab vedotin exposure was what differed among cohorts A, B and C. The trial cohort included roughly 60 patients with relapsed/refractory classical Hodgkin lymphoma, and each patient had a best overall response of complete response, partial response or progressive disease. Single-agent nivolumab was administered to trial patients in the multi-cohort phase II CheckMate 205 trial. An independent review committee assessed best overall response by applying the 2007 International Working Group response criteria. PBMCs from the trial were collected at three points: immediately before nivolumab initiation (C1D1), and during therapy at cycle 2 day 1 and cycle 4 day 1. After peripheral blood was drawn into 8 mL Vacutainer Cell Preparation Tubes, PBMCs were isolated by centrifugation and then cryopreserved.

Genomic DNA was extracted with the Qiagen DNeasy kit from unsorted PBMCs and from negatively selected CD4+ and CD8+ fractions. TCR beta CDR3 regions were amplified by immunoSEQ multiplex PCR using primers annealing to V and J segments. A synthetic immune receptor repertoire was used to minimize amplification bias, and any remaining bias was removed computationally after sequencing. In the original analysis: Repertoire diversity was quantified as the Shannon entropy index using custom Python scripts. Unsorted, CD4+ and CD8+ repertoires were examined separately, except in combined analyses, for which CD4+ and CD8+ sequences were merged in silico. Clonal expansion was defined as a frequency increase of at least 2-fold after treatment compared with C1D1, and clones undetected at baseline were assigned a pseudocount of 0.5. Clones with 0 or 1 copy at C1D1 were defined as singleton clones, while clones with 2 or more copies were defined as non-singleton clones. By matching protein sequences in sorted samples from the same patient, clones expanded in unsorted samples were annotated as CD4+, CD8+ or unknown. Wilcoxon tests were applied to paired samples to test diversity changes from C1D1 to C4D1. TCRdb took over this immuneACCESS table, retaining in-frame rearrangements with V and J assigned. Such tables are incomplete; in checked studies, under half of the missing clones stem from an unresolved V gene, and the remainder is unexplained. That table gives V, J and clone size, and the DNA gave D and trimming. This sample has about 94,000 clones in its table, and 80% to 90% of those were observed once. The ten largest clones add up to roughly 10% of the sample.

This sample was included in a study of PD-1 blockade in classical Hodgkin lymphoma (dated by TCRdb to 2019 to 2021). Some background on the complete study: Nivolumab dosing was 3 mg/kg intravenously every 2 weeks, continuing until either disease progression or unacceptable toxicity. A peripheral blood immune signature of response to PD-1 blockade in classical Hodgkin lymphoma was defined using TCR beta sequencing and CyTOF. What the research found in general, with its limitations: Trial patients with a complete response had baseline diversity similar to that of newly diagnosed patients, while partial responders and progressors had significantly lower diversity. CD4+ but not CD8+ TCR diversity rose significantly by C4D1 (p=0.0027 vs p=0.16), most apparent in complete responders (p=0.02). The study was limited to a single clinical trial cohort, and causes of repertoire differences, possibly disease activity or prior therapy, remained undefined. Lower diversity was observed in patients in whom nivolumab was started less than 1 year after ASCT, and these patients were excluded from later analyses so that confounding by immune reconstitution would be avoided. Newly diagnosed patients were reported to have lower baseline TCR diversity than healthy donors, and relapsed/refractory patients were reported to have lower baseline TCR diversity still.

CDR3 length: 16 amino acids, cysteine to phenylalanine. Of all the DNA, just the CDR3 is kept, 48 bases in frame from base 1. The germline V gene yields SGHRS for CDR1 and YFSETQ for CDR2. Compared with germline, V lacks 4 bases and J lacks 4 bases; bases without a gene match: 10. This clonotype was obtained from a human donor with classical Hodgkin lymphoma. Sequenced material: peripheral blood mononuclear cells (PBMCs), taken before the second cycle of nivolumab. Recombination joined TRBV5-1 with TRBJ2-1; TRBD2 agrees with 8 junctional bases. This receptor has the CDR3 CASSPWALADYNEQFF. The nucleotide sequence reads TGCGCCAGCAGCCCCTGGGCACTAGCGGATTACAATGAGCAGTTCTTC.